This T cell receptor beta chain originates from a study of shared T cell receptors in the human thymus. Germline loops: CDR1 GTSNPN, CDR2 SVGIG (reference sequence). The CDR3 spans 14 residues. The ends lost 7 bases at V and 4 bases at J; junction bases unmatched: 10. Produced via immunoSEQ multiplex PCR; TCRdb's table is partial and in-frame only. The table includes approximately 490,000 clones, 75% to 80% detected once. The table lists this clone with a few counts. This same sample was also taken into another study, of human thymus T cells.

This clonotype originated in a boy under two years old with a congenital heart defect. Material for sequencing was thymocytes. V and J are TRBV30 and TRBJ1-3, with 7 bases aligning to TRBD1. CDR3 sequence reads: CAYNQGVLGNTIYF. The DNA for the CDR3 is TGTGCCTACAATCAGGGGGTCCTCGGAAACACCATATATTTT.